The present T cell receptor beta chain was sequenced within a study of control samples from healthy donors and cancer patients. This clone was seen a single time. The CDR3 is 14 amino acids. CDR1 is SGHDT, CDR2 YYEEEE, per germline. V was trimmed by 0 bases and J by 4 bases, leaving 11 bases between them. Clones were read by immunoSEQ multiplex PCR, and TCRdb kept only the in-frame ones, dropping some. The sample has about 160,000 clones; roughly 95% are singletons. This receptor was taken from a woman aged 30 to 39 in good health. Source material: blood. The chain uses TRBV5-6 and TRBJ2-7, with a tentative D call TRBD2 (6 bases). CDR3: CASSLANREYEQYF. CDR3 coding DNA: TGTGCCAGCAGCTTGGCCAACCGGGAGTACGAGCAGTACTTC.